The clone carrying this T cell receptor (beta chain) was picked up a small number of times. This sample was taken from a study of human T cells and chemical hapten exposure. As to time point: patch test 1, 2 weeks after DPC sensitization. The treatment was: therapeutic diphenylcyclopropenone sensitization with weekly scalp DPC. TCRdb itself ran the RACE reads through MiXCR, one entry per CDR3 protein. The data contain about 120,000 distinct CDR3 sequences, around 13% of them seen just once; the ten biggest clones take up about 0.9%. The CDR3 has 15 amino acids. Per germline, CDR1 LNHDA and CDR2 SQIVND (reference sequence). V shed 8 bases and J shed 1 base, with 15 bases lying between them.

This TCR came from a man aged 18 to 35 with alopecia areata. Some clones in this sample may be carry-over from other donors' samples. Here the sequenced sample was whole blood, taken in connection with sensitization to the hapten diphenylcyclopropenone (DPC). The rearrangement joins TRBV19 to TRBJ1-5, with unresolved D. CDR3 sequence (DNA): TGTGCCAGTTCTTGGGAAGGACTGAGCAATCAGCCCCAGCATTTT. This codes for CASSWEGLSNQPQHF.